This T cell receptor beta chain was documented in a study of blood T cell repertoires in COVID-19. Study as a whole: Acute-phase and convalescent COVID-19 samples originated in the United States, Italy and Spain. T cells, B-cell-depleted T cells, or PBMCs provided the cDNA or gDNA that served as material.

Across under 25 US areas, participants ranged in age from roughly 18 to 95 years. Clinical histories supplied by participants themselves formed the basis of cohort assignment. Profiled with immunoSEQ multiplex PCR; TCRdb holds only in-frame clones, not every one. This repertoire shows fewer than 400,000 clones, approximately 88% found once; its top ten account for 5% to 6%. The CDR3 is 14 residues long. Germline V gives CDR1 MRHNA, CDR2 SNTAGT. Germline trimming cut 0 bases from V and 7 bases from J; bases unmatched to any gene: 0. This sequence joins TRBV6-4 and TRBJ2-2; 9 positions match TRBD2. The sequencing input was PBMCs or T cells enriched from blood (not recorded which). The sequence derives from a young man who had recovered from COVID-19. The CDR3 nucleotides read TGTGCCAGCAGTGACTCGACTAGCGGCGGGGAGCTGTTTTTT. Residues: CASSDSTSGGELFF.